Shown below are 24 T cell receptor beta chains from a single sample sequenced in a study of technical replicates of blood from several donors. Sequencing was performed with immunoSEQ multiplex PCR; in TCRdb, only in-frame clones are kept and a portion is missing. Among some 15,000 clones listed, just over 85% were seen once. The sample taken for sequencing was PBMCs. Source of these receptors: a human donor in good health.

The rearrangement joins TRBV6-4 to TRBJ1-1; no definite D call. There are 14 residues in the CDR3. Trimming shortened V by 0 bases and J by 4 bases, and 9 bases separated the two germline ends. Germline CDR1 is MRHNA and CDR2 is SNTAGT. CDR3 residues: CASSDSSRGTEAFF. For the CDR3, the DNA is TGTGCCAGCAGTGACTCCTCACGCGGCACTGAAGCTTTCTTT.

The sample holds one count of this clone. The chain's CDR3 is CASSIVGVAGGYNEQFF. The CDR3 nucleotides are TGTGCCAGTAGTATAGTCGGCGTAGCGGGGGGATACAATGAGCAGTTCTTC. The genes are TRBV19 and TRBJ2-1; 10 nucleotides line up with TRBD2. The germline CDR1 and CDR2 sequences are LNHDA and SQIVND (reference sequence). Unmatched junction bases numbered 7, after V lost 1 base and J lost 4 bases. The length of the CDR3 is 17 residues.

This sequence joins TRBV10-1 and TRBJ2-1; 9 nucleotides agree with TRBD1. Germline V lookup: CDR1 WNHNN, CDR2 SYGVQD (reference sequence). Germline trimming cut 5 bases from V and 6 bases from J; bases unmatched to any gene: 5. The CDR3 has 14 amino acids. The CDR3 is CASSPGQGTNEQFF. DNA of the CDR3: TGCGCCAGCAGTCCGGGACAGGGAACCAATGAGCAGTTCTTC.

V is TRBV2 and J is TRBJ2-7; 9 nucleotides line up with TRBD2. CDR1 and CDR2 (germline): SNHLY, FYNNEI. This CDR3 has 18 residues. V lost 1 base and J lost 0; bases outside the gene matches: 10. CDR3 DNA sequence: TGTGCCAGCAGTGAAGTTATGCTAGCGGGAACCAGCTCCTACGAGCAGTACTTC. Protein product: CASSEVMLAGTSSYEQYF.

The DNA of the CDR3 is TGTGCCAGCAGTTTAGACTATTACAATGAGCAGTTCTTC. It specifies CASSLDYYNEQFF. The chain has TRBV28 and TRBJ2-1; TRBD2 is a possible D gene (5 bases). Germline CDR1 reads MDHEN; CDR2 reads SYDVKM. The CDR3 has 13 amino acids. Trimming stripped 2 bases from V and 4 bases from J, with 6 bases between.

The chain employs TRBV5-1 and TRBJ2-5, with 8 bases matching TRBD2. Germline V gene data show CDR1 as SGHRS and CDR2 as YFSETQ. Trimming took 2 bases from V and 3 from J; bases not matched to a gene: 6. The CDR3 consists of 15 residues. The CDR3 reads CASSLRLAMEETQYF. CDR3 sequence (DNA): TGCGCCAGCAGCTTAAGACTAGCGATGGAAGAGACCCAGTACTTC.

Here the CDR3 reads CASSGTGGDYGYTF. For the CDR3, the DNA is TGCGCCAGCAGCGGGACAGGGGGTGACTATGGCTACACCTTC. The gene calls are TRBV5-1 and TRBJ1-2, with 11 bases matching TRBD1. Germline CDR1 SGHRS, CDR2 YFSETQ. J was trimmed by 3 bases and V by 4 bases; bases with no gene match: 2. The CDR3 is made up of 14 amino acids.

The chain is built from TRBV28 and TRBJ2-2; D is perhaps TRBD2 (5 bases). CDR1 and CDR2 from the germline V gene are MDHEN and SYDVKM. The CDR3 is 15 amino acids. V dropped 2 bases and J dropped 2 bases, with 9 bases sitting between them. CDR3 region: CASSLGSDNTGELFF. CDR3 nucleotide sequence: TGTGCCAGCAGTTTAGGGAGCGATAACACCGGGGAGCTGTTTTTT.

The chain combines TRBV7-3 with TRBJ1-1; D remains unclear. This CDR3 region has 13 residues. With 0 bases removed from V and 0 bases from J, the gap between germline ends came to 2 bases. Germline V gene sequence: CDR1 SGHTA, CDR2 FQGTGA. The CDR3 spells CASSLTVNTEAFF. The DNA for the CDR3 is TGTGCCAGCAGCTTAACCGTGAACACTGAAGCTTTCTTT.

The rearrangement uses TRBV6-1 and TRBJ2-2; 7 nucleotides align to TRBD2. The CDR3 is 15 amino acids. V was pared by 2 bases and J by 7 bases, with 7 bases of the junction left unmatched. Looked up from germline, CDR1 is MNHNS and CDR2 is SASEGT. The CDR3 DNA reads TGTGCCAGCAGTGAAAATGCGGGAGCCATCGGGGAGCTGTTTTTT. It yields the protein CASSENAGAIGELFF.

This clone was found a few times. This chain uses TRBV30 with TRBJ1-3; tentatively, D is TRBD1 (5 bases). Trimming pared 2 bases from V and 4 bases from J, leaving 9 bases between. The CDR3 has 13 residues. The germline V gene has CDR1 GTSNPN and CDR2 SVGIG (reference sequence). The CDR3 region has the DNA TGTGCCTGGAGTTCGGGACTCGGAAACACCATATATTTT. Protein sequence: CAWSSGLGNTIYF.

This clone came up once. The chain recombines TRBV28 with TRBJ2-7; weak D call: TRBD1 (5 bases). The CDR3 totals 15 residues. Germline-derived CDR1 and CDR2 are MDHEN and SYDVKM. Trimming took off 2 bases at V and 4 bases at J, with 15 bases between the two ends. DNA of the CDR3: TGTGCCAGCAGTTTAAGGGGCATGACGAGATACGAGCAGTACTTC. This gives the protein CASSLRGMTRYEQYF.

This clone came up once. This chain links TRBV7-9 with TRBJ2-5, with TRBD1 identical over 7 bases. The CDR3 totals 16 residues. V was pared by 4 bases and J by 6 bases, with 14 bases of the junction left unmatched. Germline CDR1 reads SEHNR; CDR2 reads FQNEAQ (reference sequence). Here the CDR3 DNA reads TGTGCCAGCAGCTCAGCAGAGAGACAGGGAGTAAAGACCCAGTACTTC. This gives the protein CASSSAERQGVKTQYF.

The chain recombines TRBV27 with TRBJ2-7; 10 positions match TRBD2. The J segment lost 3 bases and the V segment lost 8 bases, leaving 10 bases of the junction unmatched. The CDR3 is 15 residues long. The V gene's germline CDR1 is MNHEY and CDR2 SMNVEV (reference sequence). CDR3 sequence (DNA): TGTGCCAGCTCCAACGGGGCTAGCGGGAGCTACGAGCAGTACTTC. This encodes CASSNGASGSYEQYF.

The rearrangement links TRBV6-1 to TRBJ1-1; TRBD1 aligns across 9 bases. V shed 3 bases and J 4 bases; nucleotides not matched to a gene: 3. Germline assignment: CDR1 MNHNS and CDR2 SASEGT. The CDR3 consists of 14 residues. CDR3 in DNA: TGTGCCAGCAGTGATACAGGGGGCCCCACTGAAGCTTTCTTT. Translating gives CASSDTGGPTEAFF.

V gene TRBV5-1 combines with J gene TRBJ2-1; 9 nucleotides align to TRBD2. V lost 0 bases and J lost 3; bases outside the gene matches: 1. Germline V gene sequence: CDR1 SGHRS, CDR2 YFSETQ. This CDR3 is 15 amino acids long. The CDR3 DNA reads TGCGCCAGCAGCTTGGGAGCGGGAGGCTACAATGAGCAGTTCTTC. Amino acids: CASSLGAGGYNEQFF. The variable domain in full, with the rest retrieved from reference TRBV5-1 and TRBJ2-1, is KAGVTQTPRYLIKTRGQQVTLSCSPISGHRSVSWYQQTPGQGLQFLFEYFSETQRNKGNFPGRFSGRQFSNSRSEMNVSTLELGDSALYLCASSLGAGGYNEQFFGPGTRLTVL.

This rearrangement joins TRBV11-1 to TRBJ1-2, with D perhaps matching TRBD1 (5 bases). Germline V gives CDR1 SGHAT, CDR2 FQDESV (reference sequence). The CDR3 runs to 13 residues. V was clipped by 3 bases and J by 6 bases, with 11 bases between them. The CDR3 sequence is CASSLQGVDGYTF. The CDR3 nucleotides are TGTGCCAGCAGCTTGCAGGGTGTGGATGGCTACACCTTC.

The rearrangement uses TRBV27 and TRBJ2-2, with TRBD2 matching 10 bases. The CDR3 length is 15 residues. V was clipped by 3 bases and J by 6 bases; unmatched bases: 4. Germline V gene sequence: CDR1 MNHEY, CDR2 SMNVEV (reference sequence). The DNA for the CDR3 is TGTGCCAGCAGTTTTGCTAGCGGGAGCCCCGGGGAGCTGTTTTTT. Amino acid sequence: CASSFASGSPGELFF.

CDR3 DNA sequence: TGCGCCAGCAGTGAGTCCGGGACTAGTGGCTACGAGCAGTACTTC. This gives the protein CASSESGTSGYEQYF. The rearrangement uses TRBV10-2 and TRBJ2-7; 8 bases align to TRBD2. This CDR3 has 15 amino acids. Germline CDR1 and CDR2: WSHSY and SAAADI. V was clipped by 0 bases and J by 3 bases; unmatched bases: 4.

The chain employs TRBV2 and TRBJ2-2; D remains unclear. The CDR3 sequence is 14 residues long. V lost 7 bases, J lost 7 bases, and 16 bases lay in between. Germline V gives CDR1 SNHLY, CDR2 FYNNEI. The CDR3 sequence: CASTLSSYGGELFF. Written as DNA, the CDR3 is TGTGCCAGCACTCTCTCGAGTTATGGCGGGGAGCTGTTTTTT.

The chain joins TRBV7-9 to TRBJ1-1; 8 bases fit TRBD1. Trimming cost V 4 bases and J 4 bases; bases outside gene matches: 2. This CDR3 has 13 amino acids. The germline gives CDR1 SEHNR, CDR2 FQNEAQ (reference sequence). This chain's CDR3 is CASSSGQGTEAFF. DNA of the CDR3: TGTGCCAGCAGCTCAGGACAGGGCACTGAAGCTTTCTTT.

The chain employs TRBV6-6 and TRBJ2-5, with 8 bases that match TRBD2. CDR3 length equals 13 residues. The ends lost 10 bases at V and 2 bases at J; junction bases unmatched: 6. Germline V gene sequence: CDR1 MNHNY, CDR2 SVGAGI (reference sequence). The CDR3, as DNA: TGTGCCACTCAGGGGACTAGTCAAGAGACCCAGTACTTC. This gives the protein CATQGTSQETQYF.

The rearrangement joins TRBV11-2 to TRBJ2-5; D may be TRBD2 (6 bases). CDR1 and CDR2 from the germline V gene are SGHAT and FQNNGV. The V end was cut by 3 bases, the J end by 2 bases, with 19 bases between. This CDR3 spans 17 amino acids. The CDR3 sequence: CASSFFTAGQGQETQYF. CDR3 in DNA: TGTGCCAGCAGCTTTTTTACAGCGGGCCAAGGGCAAGAGACCCAGTACTTC.

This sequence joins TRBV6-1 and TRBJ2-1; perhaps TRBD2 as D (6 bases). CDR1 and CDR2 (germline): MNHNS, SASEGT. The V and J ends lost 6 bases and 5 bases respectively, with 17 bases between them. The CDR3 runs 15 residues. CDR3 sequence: CASSLYGTDNNEQFF. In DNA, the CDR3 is TGTGCCAGCAGCCTTTACGGGACTGACAACAATGAGCAGTTCTTC.